This T cell receptor (beta chain) was captured by sequencing in a study of T cell repertoires in cytomegalovirus infection. Study-wide background: Peptides in the study included HLA-C-restricted and HLA-B-restricted CMV epitopes. Public TCR beta signatures marked donors with CMV infection and the matching HLA.

Whole-study results and caveats: CMV carriers having the relevant HLA were flagged by cumulative public TCR beta family frequency. Ex vivo, HLA-C-restricted CMV-specific TCR beta clonotypes prevailed over the rest of the response.

Germline V gene sequence: CDR1 MNHNS, CDR2 SASEGT. The CDR3 is made up of 12 amino acids. Between the trimmed V and J ends, which lost 9 bases and 2 bases, there was a span of 11 bases. TCRdb called the reads again in MiXCR, with one record for every CDR3 protein. The table shows under 40,000 distinct CDR3 sequences, with approximately 52% occurring only once. Turning to this clonotype: What it binds is not known.

The sample in question was CD8+ T cells from cultured PBMCs, obtained from culture after CMV antigen stimulation. The TCR was taken from a human donor in good health (CMV status not recorded). Some clones in this sample may be carry-over from other donors' samples. V gene TRBV6-1 combines with J gene TRBJ2-7, with D possibly matching TRBD1 (5 bases). The CDR3 bases are TGTGCCAGTACAGGTCCGACCTACGAGCAGTACTTC. It encodes CASTGPTYEQYF.